The subject of this entry is one T cell receptor beta chain. The antigen remains unidentified. The CDR3 covers 14 residues. The germline V and J ends were trimmed by 8 bases and 4 bases, with 17 bases remaining between them. CDR1 is ENHRY, CDR2 SYGVKD, per germline. Thawed PBMCs were FACS-sorted into unstimulated CD4+CD25+CD127- regulatory T cells, CD4+CD25- non-regulatory cells, CD4 and CD8 cells. The data were produced by immunoSEQ multiplex PCR, yet TCRdb's version contains in-frame clones alone and is incomplete. The sample carries some 68,000 clones, around 84% recorded once. This record comes from a study of Tregs in tolerant kidney transplant recipients. Findings and limits, study-wide: The most relevant donor-specific Treg TCRbeta repertoire apparently came from expansion with activated donor B cells. This study did not directly address biological reproducibility. Validation in larger populations is needed because few patients were studied.

The specimen sequenced was CD4+ T cells from blood. This chain links TRBV10-3 with TRBJ1-2; D gene ambiguous. The origin of this receptor is a human donor in good health. The CDR3 here is CAISDFLEVYGYTF. Written as DNA, the CDR3 is TGTGCCATCTCGGACTTCCTAGAGGTCTATGGCTACACCTTC.